This TCR beta chain was sequenced in a study of regulatory T cells in long-lasting Graves disease. Study overall: Antithyroid drugs had been taken under 3 months by newly diagnosed Graves' patients.

On this clonotype: Just one base apart from a much larger clone, this may be a read error. Given the absence of the conserved phenylalanine or tryptophan at the CDR3 end, a read error is likely.

The time point: newly diagnosed GD, antithyroid drugs for less than 3 months. After RNA was extracted from PBMCs, the TCR library was made from it. Per the germline V gene, CDR1 is MDHEN and CDR2 is SYDVKM. The V end lost 6 bases, the J end lost 12 bases, and 15 bases lay between the germline ends. The CDR3 runs 12 residues. Investigators prepared the TCR beta libraries by applying iRepertoire HTBI primers and Arm-PCR of CDR3 regions. TCRdb recomputed calls from the multiplex PCR reads with MiXCR, one row per CDR3 protein. The sample includes hundreds of thousands of distinct CDR3 sequences, approximately 15% of them seen just once. These data were also reused for a study on T cells in Graves' hyperthyroidism and ophthalmopathy. From that report: Participants, patients aged 18 to 65, had newly diagnosed hyperthyroidism with a duration under 2 months.

The receptor's source is a man in his thirties or forties with Graves disease. Sample: peripheral blood mononuclear cells (PBMCs), taken at new diagnosis, from a patient treated with antithyroid drugs. This rearrangement joins TRBV28 to TRBJ2-1; D gene unclear. CDR3 nucleotide sequence: TGTGCCAGCAGAACTCCACACCAAGGGCAGTTCTCC. This codes for CASRTPHQGQFS.